A single sample gave rise to the 19 T cell receptor beta chains below, sequenced in a study of brain metastases from non-small cell lung cancer. Profiling relied on immunoSEQ multiplex PCR, and the TCRdb table lists in-frame clones only, not all of them. The table includes about 8,000 clones, around four fifths detected once. Source material: primary lung tumor tissue. The receptors shown here come from a donor aged 40 or over with non-small cell lung cancer.

This clone has just one count. The junction departs from germline at one end; a sequencing error may be responsible. The V and J genes are TRBV9 and TRBJ2-1; TRBD2 matches 7 bases. The CDR3 loop spans 13 amino acids. Germline values: CDR1 SGDLS, CDR2 YYNGEE. CDR3 amino acids: CVSSVVPGGEQFF. CDR3 coding DNA: TGTGTCAGCAGCGTAGTGCCGGGAGGAGAGCAGTTCTTC.

The count of this clone is one. The CDR3 coding sequence is TGTGCCAGCAGTTTCCCTCTCCAAGGATACTATGGCTACACCTTC. It is translated as CASSFPLQGYYGYTF. V usage is TRBV28 and J usage is TRBJ1-2; D remains unclear. Germline V gene sequence: CDR1 MDHEN, CDR2 SYDVKM. V lost 3 bases and J 3 bases, leaving 14 bases between the germline ends. CDR3 length: 15 residues.

V usage is TRBV15 and J usage is TRBJ2-7, with TRBD2 as a possible D gene (6 bases). The V gene lost 1 base and the J gene lost 6 bases, with 13 bases spanning the gap. This CDR3 region has 14 residues. Looked up from germline, CDR1 is LNHNV and CDR2 is YYDKDF (reference sequence). CDR3 nucleotides: TGTGCCACCAGCAGAGGAGAGGAGGGGAGCGAGCAGTACTTC. The encoded protein is CATSRGEEGSEQYF.

V usage is TRBV7-2 and J usage is TRBJ2-5; 13 nucleotides agree with TRBD2. The better agreement between TRBJ2-7 and the DNA end casts doubt on the J call. There are 15 residues in the CDR3. The V gene's germline CDR1 is SGHTA and CDR2 FQGNSA. CDR3 DNA sequence: TGTGCCAGCAGCTCCGGACTAGCGGGGGTCAACGAGCAGTACTTC. This encodes CASSSGLAGVNEQYF.

In the case of this clone: The same CDR3 is also encoded by other DNA sequences in this sample. The chain is built from TRBV6-2 or TRBV6-3 and TRBJ1-1; unclear D gene. The CDR3 has 13 residues. Trimming shortened V by 2 bases and J by 1 base, and 5 bases separated the two germline ends. The V gene's germline CDR1 is MNHEY and CDR2 SVGEGT. In nucleotides, the CDR3 is TGTGCCAGCAGTTACGGCGAGAACACTGAAGCTTTCTTT. The encoded protein is CASSYGENTEAFF.

Concerning this clone: At one end the junction does not follow the germline gene, possibly because of a read error. The chain recombines TRBV6-2 or TRBV6-3 with TRBJ1-5, with D hard to call. Germline values: CDR1 MNHEY, CDR2 SVGEGT. The CDR3 has 13 amino acids. For the CDR3, the DNA is TGTGCCAGCAGTTACCCTAACCATCAGTCCCAGCATTTT. Amino acid sequence: CASSYPNHQSQHF.

Concerning this clone itself: Other DNA sequences of this sample code for an identical CDR3. The V and J genes are TRBV7-9 and TRBJ1-2; 7 bases match TRBD1. CDR3 length: 15 amino acids. Trimming removed 5 bases from V and 5 bases from J; junction bases left unmatched: 11. CDR1 and CDR2 (germline): SEHNR, FQNEAQ (reference sequence). This chain's CDR3 is CASSPRDRAGYGYTF. The CDR3 DNA is TGTGCCAGCAGCCCAAGAGACAGGGCTGGATATGGCTACACCTTC.

This clone is categorized as large. The genes are TRBV19 and TRBJ2-1, with D hard to call. Per germline, CDR1 LNHDA and CDR2 SQIVND (reference sequence). The CDR3 is 11 residues long. Trimming removed 10 bases from V and 4 bases from J, with 8 bases in between. This CDR3 is CATSYYNEQFF. The CDR3 DNA reads as TGTGCCACCTCTTATTACAATGAGCAGTTCTTC. Looking up the rest from reference TRBV19 and TRBJ2-1 gives the full variable domain: DGGITQSPKYLFRKEGQNVTLSCEQNLNHDAMYWYRQDPGQGLRLIYYSQIVNDFQKGDIAEGYSVSREKKESFPLTVTSAQKNPTAFYLCATSYYNEQFFGPGTRLTVL.

V usage is TRBV10-2 and J usage is TRBJ2-3, with TRBD2 matching 9 bases. CDR3 size: 17 residues. Germline loops: CDR1 WSHSY, CDR2 SAAADI. V lost 0 bases and J lost 2; bases outside the gene matches: 6. The CDR3 DNA sequence: TGCGCCAGCAGTGAGTCGAAAAGCGGGGGGATCACAGATACGCAGTATTTT. Protein sequence: CASSESKSGGITDTQYF.

The chain has TRBV2 and TRBJ1-6, with 7 bases aligning to TRBD1. V lost 6 bases and J lost 5; bases outside the gene matches: 4. The CDR3 spans 14 residues. The germline V gene has CDR1 SNHLY and CDR2 FYNNEI. CDR3 bases: TGTGCCAGCAGAGGGCAGGGGGATAATTCACCCCTCCACTTT. It yields the protein CASRGQGDNSPLHF.

This sequence joins TRBV29-1 and TRBJ2-7, with TRBD1 matching 8 bases. V gave up 8 bases and J gave up 0 bases; unmatched junction bases: 6. The CDR3 contains 13 residues. Germline loops: CDR1 SQVTM, CDR2 ANQGSEA. Here the CDR3 reads CSSRGPSSYEQYF. In nucleotides, the CDR3 is TGCAGCTCCAGGGGGCCCAGCTCCTACGAGCAGTACTTC.

The rearrangement joins TRBV3-1 (or the pseudogene TRBV3-2) to TRBJ2-7; 12 nucleotides align to TRBD2. V lost 6 bases and J lost 6; bases outside the gene matches: 3. The germline CDR1 and CDR2 sequences are LGHDT and YNNKEL (reference sequence). The CDR3 is 13 amino acids. The CDR3 protein is CASSLAGGLEQYF. CDR3 DNA: TGTGCCAGCAGTCTAGCGGGGGGGCTCGAGCAGTACTTC.

This chain uses TRBV2 with TRBJ2-2; 11 bases align to TRBD1. CDR1 is SNHLY and CDR2 is FYNNEI in the germline V gene. V trimming: 6 bases; J trimming: 1 base; junction bases outside the gene matches: 4. The CDR3 is 16 residues long. The CDR3 reads CASRDRGRLNTGELFF. The CDR3 DNA reads as TGTGCCAGCAGGGACAGGGGGCGGTTGAACACCGGGGAGCTGTTTTTT.

Note on this clone: One end of the junction varies from germline; a read error may be responsible. The chain recombines TRBV3-1 (or the pseudogene TRBV3-2) with TRBJ1-5; D call uncertain. Germline assignment: CDR1 LGHDT and CDR2 YNNKEL (reference sequence). The CDR3 has 15 amino acids. The CDR3 is CASSQDAGQDQLQHF. The CDR3, as DNA: TGTGCCAGCAGCCAAGACGCAGGTCAGGATCAGCTCCAGCATTTT.

Concerning this clone itself: An end of the junction differs from the germline gene, which may be a read error. The J gene is TRBJ1-1, the V gene TRBV6-1, with D possibly TRBD1 on 5 matching bases. This CDR3 is 16 amino acids long. Looked up from germline, CDR1 is MNHNS and CDR2 is SASEGT. In DNA, the CDR3 is TGTGCCAGCAGTGAAGCGGCCCGGGGGGGATCCCTGCCCGGCTTTTTT. Residues: CASSEAARGGSLPGFF.

V and J are TRBV29-1 and TRBJ1-1; 8 bases match TRBD1. Germline loops: CDR1 SQVTM, CDR2 ANQGSEA. With V trimmed by 1 base and J by 4 bases, 5 bases remained unmatched. This CDR3 is 14 amino acids long. The CDR3 region has the DNA TGCAGCGTTGAAGGGAACAGGGGGAGCACTGAAGCTTTCTTT. This translates into CSVEGNRGSTEAFF.

Note on this clone: Other DNA sequences in this sample translate to the same CDR3. The chain has TRBV7-8 and TRBJ1-3; TRBD1 matches 12 bases. This CDR3 spans 18 amino acids. In germline, CDR1 is SGHVS, CDR2 FQNEAQ. The trim removed 0 bases at V and 0 bases at J, leaving 3 bases unmatched. The CDR3 DNA reads as TGTGCCAGCAGCTTAGCGGGGACAGGGGGCCTCTCTGGAAACACCATATATTTT. The encoded protein is CASSLAGTGGLSGNTIYF.

V is TRBV20-1 and J is TRBJ1-2, with D hard to call. CDR1 and CDR2 (germline): DFQATT, SNEGSKA (reference sequence). The length of the CDR3 is 11 residues. V lost 4 bases, J lost 3 bases, and 6 bases lay in between. The CDR3 DNA follows: TGCAGTGCTAAGATCGACTATGGCTACACCTTC. Its protein is CSAKIDYGYTF.

The V gene is TRBV2, the J gene TRBJ1-2; D unresolved. In germline, CDR1 is SNHLY, CDR2 FYNNEI. The V end was cut by 7 bases, the J end by 8 bases, with 14 bases between. The CDR3 length is 12 residues. The CDR3: CASTEGGRGYTF. DNA of the CDR3: TGTGCCAGCACCGAGGGAGGTAGGGGCTACACCTTC. Full variable domain (remainder filled in from reference TRBV2 and TRBJ1-2): EPEVTQTPSHQVTQMGQEVILRCVPISNHLYFYWYRQILGQKVEFLVSFYNNEISEKSEIFDDQFSVERPDGSNFTLKIRSTKLEDSAMYFCASTEGGRGYTFGSGTRLTVV.